Below are 19 T cell receptor beta chains sequenced from a single sample in a study of shared clonotypes between healthy human individuals. Here immunoSEQ multiplex PCR was the method, and the copy in TCRdb shows in-frame clones only, minus some. Of about 1.5 million clones in the sample, over 95% were seen once. Specimen: naive CD4+ T cells sorted from blood. Subset described: CD45RA+ positively selected. Every receptor here comes from a man aged 30-40 years in good health.

V usage is TRBV9 and J usage is TRBJ2-5; D is perhaps TRBD1 (5 bases). The J call may be wrong; the DNA end is better matched by TRBJ2-7. The CDR3 runs to 14 residues. Germline CDR1 SGDLS, CDR2 YYNGEE. The CDR3 sequence: CASSVGTPTSEQYF. For the CDR3, the DNA is TGTGCCAGCAGCGTAGGGACACCCACCAGCGAGCAGTACTTC.

V is TRBV7-9 and J is TRBJ2-2; tentative D call: TRBD1 (6 bases). V was pared by 10 bases and J by 2 bases, with 23 bases between. Germline assignment: CDR1 SEHNR and CDR2 FQNEAQ (reference sequence). The CDR3 is 17 amino acids. As DNA, the CDR3 is TGTGCCATCCGAGGCAAAAACAGGGAAAGAAACACCGGGGAGCTGTTTTTT. This sequence encodes CAIRGKNRERNTGELFF.

This rearrangement joins TRBV28 to TRBJ2-1; either TRBD1 or TRBD2 may fit D (6 bases each). Trimming removed 2 bases from V and 4 bases from J, with 15 bases in between. Germline CDR1 MDHEN, CDR2 SYDVKM. The CDR3 is 16 residues long. The CDR3 DNA reads as TGTGCCAGCAGTTTAATAGGGGGGAGAGAGTACAATGAGCAGTTCTTC. Amino acid sequence: CASSLIGGREYNEQFF.

The chain has TRBV19 and TRBJ2-7, with no clear D. Trimming pared 4 bases from V and 3 bases from J, leaving 16 bases between. This CDR3 is 15 amino acids long. Germline lookup yields CDR1 LNHDA and CDR2 SQIVND (reference sequence). CDR3 nucleotides: TGTGCCAGTAGTAGAACTCTCCAGGATAGCTACGAGCAGTACTTC. Translation: CASSRTLQDSYEQYF. Supplemented by reference TRBV19 and TRBJ2-7, the full variable domain reads DGGITQSPKYLFRKEGQNVTLSCEQNLNHDAMYWYRQDPGQGLRLIYYSQIVNDFQKGDIAEGYSVSREKKESFPLTVTSAQKNPTAFYLCASSRTLQDSYEQYFGPGTRLTVT.

The rearrangement joins TRBV2 to TRBJ2-1, with 7 bases lining up with TRBD2. Germline V gene data show CDR1 as SNHLY and CDR2 as FYNNEI. The CDR3 has 15 residues. Trimming at V came to 7 bases and at J to 0 bases, leaving 6 bases not matched to a gene. Here the CDR3 DNA reads TGTGCCAGCACCCTGACTAGCTTCTCCTACAATGAGCAGTTCTTC. Residues: CASTLTSFSYNEQFF.

This sequence joins TRBV7-2 and TRBJ2-4, with 9 bases aligning to TRBD2. From germline, CDR1 is SGHTA and CDR2 FQGNSA. This CDR3 contains 18 residues. Unmatched junction bases numbered 8, after V lost 1 base and J lost 1 base. Written as DNA, the CDR3 is TGTGCCAGCAGCTTAGACGCGGGAGGGCTGGGGGCCAAAAACATTCAGTACTTC. Translation: CASSLDAGGLGAKNIQYF.

As regards this clone: Other DNA sequences in the sample encode the same CDR3. The rearrangement links TRBV27 to TRBJ2-1; 11 positions agree with TRBD2. The CDR3 is 12 residues long. The V segment lost 6 bases and the J segment 12 bases; nucleotides outside the gene matches: 4. Germline CDR1 MNHEY, CDR2 SMNVEV (reference sequence). The CDR3 region has the DNA TGTGCCAGCAGCTTAGCGGGAGGGCGGCAGTTCTTC. Translated: CASSLAGGRQFF.

V and J are TRBV7-2 and TRBJ2-3; unclear D gene. CDR3 length equals 14 residues. Germline lookup yields CDR1 SGHTA and CDR2 FQGNSA. V dropped 5 bases and J dropped 6 bases, with 15 bases sitting between them. The CDR3 bases are TGTGCCAGCAGCCCATCGGGCCCTACGGATACGCAGTATTTT. Amino acids: CASSPSGPTDTQYF.

This clone was seen once. The rearrangement links TRBV9 to TRBJ1-3; no clear D. V was cut by 7 bases and J by 0 bases, with 8 bases left in between. Germline values: CDR1 SGDLS, CDR2 YYNGEE. This CDR3 comprises 13 residues. The CDR3 DNA is TGTGCCAGCTCCACTAGCTCTGGAAACACCATATATTTT. It specifies CASSTSSGNTIYF.

The J gene is TRBJ1-1, the V gene TRBV5-1; 8 bases line up with TRBD1. The CDR3 spans 15 residues. V shed 3 bases, J shed 5 bases, and the junction held 9 bases outside the gene matches. Per germline, CDR1 SGHRS and CDR2 YFSETQ. This chain's CDR3 is CASSSLTGALTEAFF. In nucleotides, the CDR3 is TGCGCCAGCAGCTCCCTGACAGGGGCCCTAACTGAAGCTTTCTTT.

The chain combines TRBV5-4 with TRBJ2-3; 7 bases line up with TRBD2. The CDR3 runs 14 residues. CDR1 is SGHNT and CDR2 is YYREEE in the germline V gene (reference sequence). CDR3 in DNA: TGTGCTTACAGCGGGACTCCAAGCACAGATACGCAGTATTTT. Encoded protein: CAYSGTPSTDTQYF.

V usage is TRBV9 and J usage is TRBJ2-5; D ambiguous. Germline CDR1 and CDR2: SGDLS and YYNGEE. The CDR3 spans 13 residues. V was trimmed by 3 bases and J by 1 base, leaving 7 bases between them. CDR3 sequence: CASSAASQETQYF. CDR3 in DNA: TGTGCCAGCAGCGCGGCTAGCCAAGAGACCCAGTACTTC.

V usage is TRBV7-9 and J usage is TRBJ2-3; D assignment may be TRBD1 or TRBD2 (5 bases each). V lost 1 base and J 2 bases, leaving 16 bases between the germline ends. Germline CDR1 SEHNR, CDR2 FQNEAQ (reference sequence). The CDR3 consists of 17 residues. Written as DNA, the CDR3 is TGTGCCAGCAGCTTAGGAGGTGGGGGATGGAACACAGATACGCAGTATTTT. Translating gives CASSLGGGGWNTDTQYF.

This chain uses TRBV27 with TRBJ2-7; 7 positions match TRBD1. The ends lost 6 bases at V and 5 bases at J; junction bases unmatched: 16. Germline-derived CDR1 and CDR2 are MNHEY and SMNVEV (reference sequence). The CDR3 covers 16 residues. The CDR3 region is CASSPETIGTVHEQYF. CDR3 nucleotide sequence: TGTGCCAGCAGCCCCGAAACGATCGGGACAGTCCACGAGCAGTACTTC.

The chain couples TRBV10-3 to TRBJ2-1; a possible D gene is TRBD2 (6 bases). V was shortened by 5 bases and J by 4 bases, with 9 bases between the two germline ends. The CDR3 length is 13 residues. Germline V lookup: CDR1 ENHRY, CDR2 SYGVKD. This CDR3 is CAISSGQYNEQFF. The DNA of the CDR3 is TGTGCCATCAGTAGCGGGCAGTACAATGAGCAGTTCTTC.

The V gene is TRBV6-1, the J gene TRBJ2-1; D unresolved. CDR1 MNHNS and CDR2 SASEGT come from the germline V gene. Trimming left V 5 bases short and J 8 bases short, with 16 bases between. This CDR3 is built from 14 residues. CDR3 region: CASSQFTVYDEQFF. CDR3 bases: TGTGCCAGCAGTCAATTTACGGTGTACGATGAGCAGTTCTTC.

The chain has TRBV27 and TRBJ2-7; D gene ambiguous. Trimming took 3 bases from V and 1 from J, leaving 10 bases between them. The germline V gene has CDR1 MNHEY and CDR2 SMNVEV (reference sequence). The CDR3 covers 14 residues. Here the CDR3 DNA reads TGTGCCAGCAGTTTTCGCAGGCCGTCCTACGAGCAGTACTTC. Translation gives CASSFRRPSYEQYF.

The chain is built from TRBV5-1 and TRBJ2-2; no reliable D call. The CDR3 totals 16 residues. Germline assignment: CDR1 SGHRS and CDR2 YFSETQ. The ends were cut back, 1 base at V and 0 bases at J, with 10 bases in the middle. This CDR3 is CASSLNVAPNTGELFF. DNA of the CDR3: TGCGCCAGCAGCTTGAATGTAGCCCCGAACACCGGGGAGCTGTTTTTT. The full variable domain, its missing parts supplied by reference TRBV5-1 and TRBJ2-2, is KAGVTQTPRYLIKTRGQQVTLSCSPISGHRSVSWYQQTPGQGLQFLFEYFSETQRNKGNFPGRFSGRQFSNSRSEMNVSTLELGDSALYLCASSLNVAPNTGELFFGEGSRLTVL.

The chain has TRBV18 and TRBJ1-2, with 7 bases fitting TRBD1. The CDR3 covers 16 residues. The V segment lost 0 bases and the J segment 0 bases; nucleotides outside the gene matches: 4. Germline CDR1 is KGHSH and CDR2 is LQKENI. CDR3 protein: CASSPPGRGTNYGYTF. The CDR3 bases are TGTGCCAGCTCACCACCGGGCAGGGGGACTAACTATGGCTACACCTTC.